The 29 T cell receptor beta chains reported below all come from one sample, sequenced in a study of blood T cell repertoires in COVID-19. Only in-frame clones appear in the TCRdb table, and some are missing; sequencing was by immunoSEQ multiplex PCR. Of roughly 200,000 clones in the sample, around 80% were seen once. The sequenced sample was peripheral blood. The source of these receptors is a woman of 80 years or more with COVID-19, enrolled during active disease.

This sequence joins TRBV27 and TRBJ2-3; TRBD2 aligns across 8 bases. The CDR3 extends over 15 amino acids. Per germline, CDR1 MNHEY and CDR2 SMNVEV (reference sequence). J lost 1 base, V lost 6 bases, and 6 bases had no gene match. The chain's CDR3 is CASSLAGARTDTQYF. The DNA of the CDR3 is TGTGCCAGCAGCCTAGCGGGCGCTCGCACAGATACGCAGTATTTT.

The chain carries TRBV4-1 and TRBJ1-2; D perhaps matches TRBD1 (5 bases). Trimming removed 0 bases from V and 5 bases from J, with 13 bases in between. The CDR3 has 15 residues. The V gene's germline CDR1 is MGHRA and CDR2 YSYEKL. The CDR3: CASSQDPTRGYGYTF. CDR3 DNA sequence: TGCGCCAGCAGCCAAGATCCAACCCGGGGGTATGGCTACACCTTC.

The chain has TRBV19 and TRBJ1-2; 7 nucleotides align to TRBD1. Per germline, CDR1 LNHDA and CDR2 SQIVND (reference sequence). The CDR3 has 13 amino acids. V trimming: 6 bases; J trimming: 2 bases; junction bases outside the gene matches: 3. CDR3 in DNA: TGTGCCAGTAGGCGGGACAGAAACTATGGCTACACCTTC. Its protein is CASRRDRNYGYTF.

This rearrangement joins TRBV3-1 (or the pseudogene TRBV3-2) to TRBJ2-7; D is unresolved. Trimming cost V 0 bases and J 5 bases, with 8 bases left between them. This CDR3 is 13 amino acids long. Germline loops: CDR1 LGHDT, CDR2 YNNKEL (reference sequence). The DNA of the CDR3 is TGTGCCAGCAGCCAAGATTCCGTCCACGAGCAGTACTTC. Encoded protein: CASSQDSVHEQYF.

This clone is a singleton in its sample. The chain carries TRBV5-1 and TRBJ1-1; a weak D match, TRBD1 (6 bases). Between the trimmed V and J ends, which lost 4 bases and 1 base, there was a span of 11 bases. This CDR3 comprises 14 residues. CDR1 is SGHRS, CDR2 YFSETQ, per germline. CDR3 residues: CASSVTGSNTEAFF. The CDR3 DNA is TGCGCCAGCAGCGTGACAGGATCGAACACTGAAGCTTTCTTT. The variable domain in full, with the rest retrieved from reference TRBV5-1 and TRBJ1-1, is KAGVTQTPRYLIKTRGQQVTLSCSPISGHRSVSWYQQTPGQGLQFLFEYFSETQRNKGNFPGRFSGRQFSNSRSEMNVSTLELGDSALYLCASSVTGSNTEAFFGQGTRLTVV.

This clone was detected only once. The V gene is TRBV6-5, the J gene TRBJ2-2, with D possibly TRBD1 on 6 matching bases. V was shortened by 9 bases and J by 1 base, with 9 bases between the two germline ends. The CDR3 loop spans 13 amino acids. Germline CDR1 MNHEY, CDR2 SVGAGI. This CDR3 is CASTGLNTGELFF. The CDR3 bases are TGTGCCAGTACAGGGTTGAACACCGGGGAGCTGTTTTTT.

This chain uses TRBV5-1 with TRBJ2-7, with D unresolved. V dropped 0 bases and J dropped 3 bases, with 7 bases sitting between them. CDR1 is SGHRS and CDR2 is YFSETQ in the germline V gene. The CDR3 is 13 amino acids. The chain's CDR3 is CASSLDVVYEQYF. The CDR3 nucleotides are TGCGCCAGCAGCTTGGATGTAGTCTACGAGCAGTACTTC.

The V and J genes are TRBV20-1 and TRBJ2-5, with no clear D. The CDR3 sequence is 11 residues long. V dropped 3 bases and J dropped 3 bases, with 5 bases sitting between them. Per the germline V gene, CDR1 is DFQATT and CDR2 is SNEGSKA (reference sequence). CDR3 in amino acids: CSASTKETQYF. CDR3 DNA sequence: TGCAGTGCTAGTACTAAAGAGACCCAGTACTTC.

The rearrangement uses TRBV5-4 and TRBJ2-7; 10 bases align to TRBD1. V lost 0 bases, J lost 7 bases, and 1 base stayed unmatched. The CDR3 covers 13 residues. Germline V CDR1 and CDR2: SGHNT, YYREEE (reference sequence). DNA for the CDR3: TGTGCCAGCAGCTTGGGGGGACAGGGGGAGCAGTACTTC. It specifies CASSLGGQGEQYF.

CDR3 in DNA: TGTGCCAGCAGCTGGGGGACAGCTGAAAAACTGTTTTTT. It is translated as CASSWGTAEKLFF. The chain uses TRBV5-5 and TRBJ1-4; 7 nucleotides align to TRBD1. The CDR3 totals 13 residues. The V and J ends lost 3 bases and 7 bases, in that order; junction bases with no gene match: 3. Germline CDR1 and CDR2: SGHKS and YYEKEE (reference sequence).

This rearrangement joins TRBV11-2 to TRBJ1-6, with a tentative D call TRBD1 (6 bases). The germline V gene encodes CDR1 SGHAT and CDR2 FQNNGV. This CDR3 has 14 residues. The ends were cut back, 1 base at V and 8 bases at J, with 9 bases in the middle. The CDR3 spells CASSLGAGDSPLHF. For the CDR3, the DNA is TGTGCCAGCAGCTTAGGGGCAGGGGATTCACCCCTCCACTTT.

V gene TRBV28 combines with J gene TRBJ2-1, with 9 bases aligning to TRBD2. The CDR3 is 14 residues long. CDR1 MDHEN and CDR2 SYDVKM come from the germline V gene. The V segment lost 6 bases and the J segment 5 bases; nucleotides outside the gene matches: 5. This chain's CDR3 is CASSWLAGNNEQFF. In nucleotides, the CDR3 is TGTGCCAGCAGCTGGCTAGCGGGAAACAATGAGCAGTTCTTC.

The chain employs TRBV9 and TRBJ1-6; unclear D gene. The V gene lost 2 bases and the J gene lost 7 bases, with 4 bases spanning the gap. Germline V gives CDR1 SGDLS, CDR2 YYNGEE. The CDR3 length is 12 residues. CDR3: CASSVSNSPLHF. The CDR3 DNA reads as TGTGCCAGCAGCGTCTCCAATTCACCCCTCCACTTT.

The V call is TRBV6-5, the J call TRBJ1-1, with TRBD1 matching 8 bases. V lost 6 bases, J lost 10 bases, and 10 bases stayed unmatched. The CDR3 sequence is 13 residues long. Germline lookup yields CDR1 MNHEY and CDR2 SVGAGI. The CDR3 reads CASSPGAGTGAFF. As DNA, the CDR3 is TGTGCCAGCAGCCCAGGGGCCGGGACAGGAGCTTTCTTT.

DNA for the CDR3: TGTGCCACCAGCAGAGATAGAGGAGCTCGGGGCTACACCTTC. Its translation is CATSRDRGARGYTF. V is TRBV15 and J is TRBJ1-2, with no clear D. V lost 0 bases and J lost 8, with 13 bases in between. The CDR3 runs 14 residues. In germline, CDR1 is LNHNV, CDR2 YYDKDF (reference sequence). The whole variable domain, remainder taken from reference TRBV15 and TRBJ1-2, is DAMVIQNPRYQVTQFGKPVTLSCSQTLNHNVMYWYQQKSSQAPKLLFHYYDKDFNNEADTPDNFQSRRPNTSFCFLDIRSPGLGDTAMYLCATSRDRGARGYTFGSGTRLTVV.

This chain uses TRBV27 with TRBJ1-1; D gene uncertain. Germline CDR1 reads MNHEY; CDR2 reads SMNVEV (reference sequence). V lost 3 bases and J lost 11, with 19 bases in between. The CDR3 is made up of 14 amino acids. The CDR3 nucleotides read TGTGCCAGCAGTTTTGTTCATCCCCCGCGCCGGGCTTTCTTT. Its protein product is CASSFVHPPRRAFF.

CDR3 sequence: CASSPGLAGGLAKNIQYF. The CDR3 region has the DNA TGTGCCAGCAGCCCGGGACTAGCGGGGGGACTAGCCAAAAACATTCAGTACTTC. V usage is TRBV7-9 and J usage is TRBJ2-4; 15 nucleotides line up with TRBD2. The CDR3 spans 18 residues. Trimming cost V 5 bases and J 0 bases; bases outside gene matches: 5. CDR1 is SEHNR and CDR2 is FQNEAQ in the germline V gene (reference sequence). The variable domain in full, completed from reference TRBV7-9 and TRBJ2-4, reads DTGVSQNPRHKITKRGQNVTFRCDPISEHNRLYWYRQTLGQGPEFLTYFQNEAQLEKSRLLSDRFSAERPKGSFSTLEIQRTEQGDSAMYLCASSPGLAGGLAKNIQYFGAGTRLSVL.

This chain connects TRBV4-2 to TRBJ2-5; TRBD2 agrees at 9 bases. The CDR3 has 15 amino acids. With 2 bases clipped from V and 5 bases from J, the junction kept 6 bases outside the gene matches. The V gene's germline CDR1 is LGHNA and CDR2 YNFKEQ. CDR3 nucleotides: TGTGCCAGCAGCCAACCTCTAGCGGGAAGGGAGACCCAGTACTTC. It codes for CASSQPLAGRETQYF.

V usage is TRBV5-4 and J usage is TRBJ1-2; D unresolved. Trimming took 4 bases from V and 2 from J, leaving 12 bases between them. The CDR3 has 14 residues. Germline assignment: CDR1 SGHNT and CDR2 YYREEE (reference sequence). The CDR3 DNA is TGTGCCAGCAGCGGAGGGTCGGGGAACTATGGCTACACCTTC. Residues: CASSGGSGNYGYTF.

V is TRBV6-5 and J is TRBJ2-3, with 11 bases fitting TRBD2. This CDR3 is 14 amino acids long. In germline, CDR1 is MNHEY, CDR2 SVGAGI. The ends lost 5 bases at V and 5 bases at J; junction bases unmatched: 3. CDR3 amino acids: CASSPSGGLDTQYF. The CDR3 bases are TGTGCCAGCAGTCCTAGCGGGGGGCTAGATACGCAGTATTTT.

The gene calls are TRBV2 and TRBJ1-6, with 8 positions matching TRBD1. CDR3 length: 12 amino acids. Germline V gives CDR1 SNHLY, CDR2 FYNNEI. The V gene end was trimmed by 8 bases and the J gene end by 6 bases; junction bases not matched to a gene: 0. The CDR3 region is CASGQGNSPLHF. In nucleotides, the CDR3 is TGTGCCAGCGGACAGGGTAATTCACCCCTCCACTTT.

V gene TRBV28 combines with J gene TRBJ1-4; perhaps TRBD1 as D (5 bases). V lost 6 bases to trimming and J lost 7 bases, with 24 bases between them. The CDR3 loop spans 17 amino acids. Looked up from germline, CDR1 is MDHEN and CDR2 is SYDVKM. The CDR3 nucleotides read TGTGCCAGCAGCGTTGACAGCCCCAGGACCCGTGGTGAAAAACTGTTTTTT. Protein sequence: CASSVDSPRTRGEKLFF.

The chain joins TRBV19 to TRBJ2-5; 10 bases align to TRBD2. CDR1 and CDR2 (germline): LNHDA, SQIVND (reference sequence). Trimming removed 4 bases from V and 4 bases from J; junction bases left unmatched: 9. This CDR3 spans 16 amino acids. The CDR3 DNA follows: TGTGCCAGTAGTACCATAGCGGGGGGCCTGGGAGAGACCCAGTACTTC. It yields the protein CASSTIAGGLGETQYF.

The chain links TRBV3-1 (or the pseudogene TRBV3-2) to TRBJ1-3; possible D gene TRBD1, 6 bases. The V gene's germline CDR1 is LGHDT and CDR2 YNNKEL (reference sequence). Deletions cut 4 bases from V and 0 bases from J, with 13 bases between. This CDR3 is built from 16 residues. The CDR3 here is CASSRTTGPSGNTIYF. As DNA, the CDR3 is TGTGCCAGCAGCCGGACGACAGGCCCCTCTGGAAACACCATATATTTT.

The DNA for the CDR3 is TGTGCCACGGGCAGGACAGGATATGAAAAACTGTTTTTT. Its protein is CATGRTGYEKLFF. The chain employs TRBV15 and TRBJ1-4; TRBD1 matches 7 bases. With V trimmed by 9 bases and J by 6 bases, 7 bases remained unmatched. The germline V gene encodes CDR1 LNHNV and CDR2 YYDKDF (reference sequence). The CDR3 totals 13 residues.

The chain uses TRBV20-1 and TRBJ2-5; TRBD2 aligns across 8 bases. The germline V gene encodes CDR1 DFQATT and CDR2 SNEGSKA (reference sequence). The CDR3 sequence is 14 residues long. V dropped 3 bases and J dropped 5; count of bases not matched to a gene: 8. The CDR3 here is CSASSLAGGETQYF. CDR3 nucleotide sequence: TGCAGTGCTAGTTCCCTAGCGGGCGGGGAGACCCAGTACTTC.

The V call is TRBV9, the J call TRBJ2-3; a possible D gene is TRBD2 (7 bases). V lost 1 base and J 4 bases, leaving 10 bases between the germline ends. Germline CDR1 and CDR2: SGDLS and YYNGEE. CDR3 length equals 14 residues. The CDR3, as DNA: TGTGCCAGCAGCGTAACGGGGGGCCCAGATACGCAGTATTTT. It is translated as CASSVTGGPDTQYF.

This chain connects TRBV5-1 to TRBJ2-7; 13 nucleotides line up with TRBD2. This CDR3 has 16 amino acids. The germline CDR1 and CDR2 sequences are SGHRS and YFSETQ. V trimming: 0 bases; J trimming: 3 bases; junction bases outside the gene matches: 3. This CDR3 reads CASSLGGLAGLYEQYF. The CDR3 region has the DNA TGCGCCAGCAGCTTGGGGGGACTAGCGGGACTCTACGAGCAGTACTTC.

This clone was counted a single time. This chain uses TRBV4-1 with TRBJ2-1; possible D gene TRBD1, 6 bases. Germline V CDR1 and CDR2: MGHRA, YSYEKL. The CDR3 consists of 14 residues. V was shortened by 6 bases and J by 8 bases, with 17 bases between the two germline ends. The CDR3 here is CASSYRDPFDEQFF. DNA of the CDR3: TGCGCCAGCAGTTACAGGGACCCCTTCGATGAGCAGTTCTTC.